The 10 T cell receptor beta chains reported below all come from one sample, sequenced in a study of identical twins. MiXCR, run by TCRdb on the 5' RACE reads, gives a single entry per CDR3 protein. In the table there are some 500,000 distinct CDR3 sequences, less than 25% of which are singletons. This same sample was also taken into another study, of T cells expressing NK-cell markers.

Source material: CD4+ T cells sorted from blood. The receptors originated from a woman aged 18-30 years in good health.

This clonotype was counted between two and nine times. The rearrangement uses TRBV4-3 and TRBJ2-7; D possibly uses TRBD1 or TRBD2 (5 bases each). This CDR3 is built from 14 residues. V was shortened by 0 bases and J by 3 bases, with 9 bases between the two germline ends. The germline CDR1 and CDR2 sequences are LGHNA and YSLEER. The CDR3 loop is CASSQDWGFYEQYF. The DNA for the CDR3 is TGCGCCAGCAGCCAAGATTGGGGGTTCTACGAGCAGTACTTC.

The CDR3 DNA follows: TGTGCCAGCAGCCTGGGGACAGAGGGGACCCAGTACTTC. Amino acids: CASSLGTEGTQYF. The chain joins TRBV7-3 to TRBJ2-5; the match to TRBD1 covers 7 bases. CDR3 length: 13 amino acids. Germline V gene data show CDR1 as SGHTA and CDR2 as FQGTGA. Trimming removed 5 bases from V and 7 bases from J; junction bases left unmatched: 7.

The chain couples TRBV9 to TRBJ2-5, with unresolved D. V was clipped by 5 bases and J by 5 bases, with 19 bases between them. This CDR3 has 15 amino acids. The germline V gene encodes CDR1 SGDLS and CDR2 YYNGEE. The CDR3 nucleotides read TGTGCCAGCAGTCTGGGATCTAGTGGTGTCGAGACCCAGTACTTC. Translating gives CASSLGSSGVETQYF.

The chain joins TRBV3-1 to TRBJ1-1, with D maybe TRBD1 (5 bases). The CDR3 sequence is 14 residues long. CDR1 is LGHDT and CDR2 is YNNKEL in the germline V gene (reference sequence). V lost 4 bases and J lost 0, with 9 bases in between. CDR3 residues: CASSPRDMNTEAFF. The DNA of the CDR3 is TGTGCCAGCAGCCCCAGGGATATGAACACTGAAGCTTTCTTT.

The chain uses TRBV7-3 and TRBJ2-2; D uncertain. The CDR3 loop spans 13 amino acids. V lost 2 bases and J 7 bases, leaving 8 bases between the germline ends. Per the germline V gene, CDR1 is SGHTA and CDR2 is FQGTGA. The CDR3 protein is CASSLGAYGELFF. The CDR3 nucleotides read TGTGCCAGCAGCTTAGGAGCATACGGGGAGCTGTTTTTT.

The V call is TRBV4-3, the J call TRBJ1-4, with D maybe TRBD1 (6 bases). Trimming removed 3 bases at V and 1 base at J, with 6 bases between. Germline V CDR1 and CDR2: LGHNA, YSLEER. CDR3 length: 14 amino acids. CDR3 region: CASSHRGTNEKLFF. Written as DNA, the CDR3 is TGCGCCAGCAGCCACAGGGGAACTAATGAAAAACTGTTTTTT.

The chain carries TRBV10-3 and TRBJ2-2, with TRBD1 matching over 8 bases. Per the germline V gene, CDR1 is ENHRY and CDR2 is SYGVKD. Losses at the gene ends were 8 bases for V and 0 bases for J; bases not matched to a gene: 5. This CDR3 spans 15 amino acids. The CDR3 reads CAISPQGANTGELFF. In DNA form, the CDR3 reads TGTGCCATCTCCCCACAGGGGGCGAACACCGGGGAGCTGTTTTTT.

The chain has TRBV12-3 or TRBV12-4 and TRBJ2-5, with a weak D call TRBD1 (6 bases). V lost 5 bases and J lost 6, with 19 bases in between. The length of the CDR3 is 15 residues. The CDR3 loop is CASSPNQGSMKTQYF. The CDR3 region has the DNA TGTGCCAGCAGTCCTAACCAGGGGAGTATGAAGACCCAGTACTTC.

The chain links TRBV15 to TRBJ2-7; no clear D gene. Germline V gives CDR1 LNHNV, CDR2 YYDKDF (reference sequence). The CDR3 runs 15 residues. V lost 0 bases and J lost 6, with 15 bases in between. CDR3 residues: CATSREPTSAGEQYF. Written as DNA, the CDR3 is TGTGCCACCAGCAGAGAACCGACTTCAGCAGGCGAGCAGTACTTC.

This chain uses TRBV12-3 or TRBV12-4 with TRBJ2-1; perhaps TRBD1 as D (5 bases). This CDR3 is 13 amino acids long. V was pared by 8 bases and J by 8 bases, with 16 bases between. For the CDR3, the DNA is TGTGCCAGCCTTAACGCAGGGAAGGATGAGCAGTTCTTC. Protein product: CASLNAGKDEQFF.